The clone carrying this T cell receptor beta chain occurred many times. The antigen is unknown. The data were taken from a study of T-cell reconstitution after alpha-beta-depleted transplantation in children. General study results and limits: Diversity and T-cell counts at one year after transplant derived mostly from new T cells.

The CDR3 spans 14 residues. Unmatched junction bases numbered 9, after V lost 5 bases and J lost 6 bases. The germline gives CDR1 SQVTM, CDR2 ANQGSEA. Unique molecular identifiers were built into the TCRbeta library. TCRdb reprocessed the PCR reads with MiXCR, giving one entry per CDR3 protein. The repertoire holds 200,000 to 250,000 distinct CDR3 sequences, with over 20% as singletons. The chain couples TRBV29-1 to TRBJ2-3, with 9 bases matching TRBD2. This TCR derives from a girl aged 2-10 years with Fanconi anemia, due to receive a stem cell transplant. This material consisted of PBMCs, taken before TCRalphabeta/CD19-depleted stem cell transplant. CDR3 nucleotides: TGCAGCGTTTCGTGGACTAGCGATTTTGATACGCAGTATTTT. Translated: CSVSWTSDFDTQYF.